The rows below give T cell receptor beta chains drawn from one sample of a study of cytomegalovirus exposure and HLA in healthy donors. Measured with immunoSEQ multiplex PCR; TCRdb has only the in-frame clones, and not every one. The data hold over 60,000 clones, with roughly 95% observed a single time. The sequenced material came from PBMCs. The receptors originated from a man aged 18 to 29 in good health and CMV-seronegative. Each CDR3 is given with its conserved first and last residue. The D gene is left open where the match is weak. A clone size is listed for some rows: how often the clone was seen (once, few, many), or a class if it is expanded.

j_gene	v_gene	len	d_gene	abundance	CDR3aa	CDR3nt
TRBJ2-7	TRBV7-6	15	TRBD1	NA	CASSLGDSLGHEQYF	TGTGCCAGCAGCTTAGGGGACAGCCTAGGCCACGAGCAGTACTTC
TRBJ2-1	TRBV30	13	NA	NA	CAWRLKQGSEQFF	TGTGCCTGGAGGTTAAAACAGGGATCTGAGCAGTTCTTC
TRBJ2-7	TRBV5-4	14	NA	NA	CASSFQSHSYEQYF	TGTGCCAGCAGCTTTCAGTCACACTCCTACGAGCAGTACTTC
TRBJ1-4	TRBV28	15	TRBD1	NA	CAANEQGASNEKLFF	TGTGCCGCAAACGAACAGGGGGCCTCTAATGAAAAACTGTTTTTT
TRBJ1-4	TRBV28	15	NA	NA	CASSFGGTPREKLFF	TGTGCCAGCAGTTTTGGTGGGACACCGCGGGAAAAACTGTTTTTT
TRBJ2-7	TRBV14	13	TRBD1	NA	CASSRQGVHEQYF	TGTGCCAGCAGCCGCCAGGGGGTCCACGAGCAGTACTTC
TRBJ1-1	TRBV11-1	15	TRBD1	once	CASSSNPGGNTEAFF	TGTGCCAGCAGCTCAAACCCAGGGGGGAACACTGAAGCTTTCTTT
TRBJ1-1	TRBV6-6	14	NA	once	CASSYGQMNTEAFF	TGTGCCAGCAGTTACGGGCAGATGAACACTGAAGCTTTCTTT
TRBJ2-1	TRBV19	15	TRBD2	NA	CASSIAGGSYNEQFF	TGTGCCAGTAGTATAGCGGGAGGATCCTACAATGAGCAGTTCTTC
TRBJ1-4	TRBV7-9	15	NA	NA	CASSADIATNEKLFF	TGTGCCAGCAGCGCCGACATTGCAACTAATGAAAAACTGTTTTTT
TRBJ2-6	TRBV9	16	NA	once	CASSVHSASGANVLTF	TGTGCCAGCAGCGTTCATAGCGCCTCTGGGGCCAACGTCCTGACTTTC
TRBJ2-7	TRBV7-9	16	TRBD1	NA	CASSLGSDRANYEQYF	TGTGCCAGCAGCTTAGGATCGGACAGGGCTAACTACGAGCAGTACTTC
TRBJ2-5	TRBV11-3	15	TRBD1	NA	CASSPRTGDLETQYF	TGTGCCAGCAGCCCCCGGACAGGGGACCTAGAGACCCAGTACTTC
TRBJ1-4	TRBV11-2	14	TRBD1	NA	CASSLGRQGEKLFF	TGTGCCAGCAGCTTAGGAAGACAGGGTGAAAAACTGTTTTTT